A single sample is the source of the 26 T cell receptor beta chains below, sequenced in a study of early T cells in non-severe SARS-CoV-2 infection. TCRdb recomputed calls from the 5' RACE reads with MiXCR, one row per CDR3 protein. The sample contains approximately 69,000 distinct CDR3 sequences, 9.5% to 15% of which appear only once. Sequencing used whole blood, obtained at baseline. These receptors originate from an adult who was a healthcare worker with PCR-confirmed SARS-CoV-2 infection or an uninfected control (not recorded which).

This clonotype was counted between two and nine times. The V gene is TRBV5-5, the J gene TRBJ2-5; either TRBD1 or TRBD2 may fit D (5 bases each). Germline assignment: CDR1 SGHKS and CDR2 YYEKEE (reference sequence). This CDR3 region has 16 residues. V lost 2 bases, J lost 1 base, and 15 bases lay in between. DNA for the CDR3: TGTGCCAGCAGCTTCCGACGGGACGTCGTCCAAGAGACCCAGTACTTC. This sequence encodes CASSFRRDVVQETQYF.

This clonotype has only a few counts. The chain combines TRBV2 with TRBJ1-1; TRBD1 matches 9 bases. Per germline, CDR1 SNHLY and CDR2 FYNNEI. The CDR3 sequence is 14 residues long. Losses at the gene ends were 6 bases for V and 1 base for J; bases not matched to a gene: 3. The CDR3 nucleotides are TGTGCCAGCAGGCGGACAGGGGAGAACACTGAAGCTTTCTTT. Translation: CASRRTGENTEAFF.

As concerns this clonotype: This may come from a read error, since a much larger clone is one base off. As the CDR3 is not closed by the conserved phenylalanine or tryptophan, this likely results from a read error. The chain has TRBV11-2 and TRBJ1-2; no reliable D call. Germline CDR1 reads SGHAT; CDR2 reads FQNNGV. The CDR3 has 14 amino acids. V lost 5 bases and J 5 bases, leaving 15 bases between the germline ends. CDR3: CASSLRTVLYGYTL. As DNA, the CDR3 is TGTGCCAGCAGCCTCCGTACGGTATTATATGGCTACACCTTA.

This clonotype appeared a few times. The rearrangement links TRBV18 to TRBJ2-3, with no clear D. Per the germline V gene, CDR1 is KGHSH and CDR2 is LQKENI. The germline V and J ends were trimmed by 3 bases and 0 bases, with 7 bases remaining between them. There are 14 residues in the CDR3. CDR3 residues: CASSPRMSTDTQYF. CDR3 nucleotide sequence: TGTGCCAGCTCACCCAGAATGAGCACAGATACGCAGTATTTT.

This clonotype was recorded many times. The rearrangement uses TRBV6-5 and TRBJ2-4; D gene unclear. Deletions cut 5 bases from V and 0 bases from J, with 11 bases between. The CDR3 loop spans 15 amino acids. The germline CDR1 and CDR2 sequences are MNHEY and SVGAGI. The CDR3 nucleotides read TGTGCCAGCAGTATACAGCCGCTAGCCAAAAACATTCAGTACTTC. It specifies CASSIQPLAKNIQYF.

The gene calls are TRBV12-3 or TRBV12-4 and TRBJ1-2; maybe TRBD1 (5 bases). CDR3 length: 16 residues. The V and J ends lost 2 bases and 5 bases respectively, with 18 bases between them. CDR3 sequence: CASSLSRRPGVYGYTF. As DNA, the CDR3 is TGTGCCAGCAGTTTAAGTAGGAGGCCGGGGGTTTATGGCTACACCTTC.

This clonotype occurred many times. This sequence joins TRBV11-2 and TRBJ1-2, with D possibly being TRBD1 (5 bases). The CDR3 sequence is 16 residues long. The germline gives CDR1 SGHAT, CDR2 FQNNGV. Between the trimmed V and J ends, which lost 0 bases and 0 bases, there was a span of 11 bases. CDR3: CASSLEGRISNYGYTF. The CDR3 coding sequence is TGTGCCAGCAGCTTAGAGGGACGGATTTCTAACTATGGCTACACCTTC.

The table lists this clonotype with many counts. The chain carries TRBV7-8 and TRBJ2-2; either TRBD1 or TRBD2 may supply D (5 bases each). Germline V gives CDR1 SGHVS, CDR2 FQNEAQ. V lost 6 bases and J 3 bases, leaving 14 bases between the germline ends. The CDR3 totals 15 residues. The CDR3 reads CASRSGTADTGELFF. CDR3 nucleotide sequence: TGTGCCAGCAGATCCGGGACGGCTGACACCGGGGAGCTGTTTTTT. The variable domain in full, completed from reference TRBV7-8 and TRBJ2-2, reads GAGVSQSPRYKVAKRGQDVALRCDPISGHVSLFWYQQALGQGPEFLTYFQNEAQLDKSGLPSDRFFAERPEGSVSTLKIQRTQQEDSAVYLCASRSGTADTGELFFGEGSRLTVL.

This clonotype has only a few counts. V and J are TRBV20-1 and TRBJ2-7; D is unresolved. CDR1 and CDR2 from the germline V gene are DFQATT and SNEGSKA (reference sequence). V dropped 1 base and J dropped 0 bases, with 7 bases sitting between them. This CDR3 is built from 13 residues. The CDR3 protein is CSARGGRSYEQYF. The CDR3 region has the DNA TGCAGTGCTAGAGGAGGCCGCTCCTACGAGCAGTACTTC.

With regard to this clonotype: An end of the junction does not agree with germline; a read error may underlie this. The rearrangement uses TRBV11-2 and TRBJ1-4, with 9 bases identical to TRBD1. This CDR3 contains 15 residues. Germline loops: CDR1 SGHAT, CDR2 FQNNGV. DNA for the CDR3: TGTGCCAGCAGCCCGGGGACAGGGCCGGGCGAAAAACTGTTCTTT. It is translated as CASSPGTGPGEKLFF.

Many counts were recorded for this clonotype. J is TRBJ2-7 and V is TRBV7-9, with TRBD1 matching over 8 bases. Germline V gene lookup returns CDR1 SEHNR and CDR2 FQNEAQ (reference sequence). V lost 2 bases, J lost 1 base, and 4 bases stayed unmatched. This CDR3 region has 15 residues. The chain's CDR3 is CASSLPGTGSYEQYF. CDR3 DNA sequence: TGTGCCAGCAGCTTACCCGGGACAGGTTCCTACGAGCAGTACTTC.

The sample holds a few counts of this clonotype. The rearrangement uses TRBV7-9 and TRBJ1-2, with 7 bases fitting TRBD1. Germline CDR1 reads SEHNR; CDR2 reads FQNEAQ (reference sequence). The CDR3 has 13 amino acids. The V and J ends lost 5 bases and 3 bases, in that order; junction bases with no gene match: 3. The CDR3 reads CASSPTGYYGYTF. The CDR3 DNA follows: TGTGCCAGCAGCCCGACAGGGTACTATGGCTACACCTTC.

The rearrangement joins TRBV11-2 to TRBJ2-6; TRBD2 agrees at 13 bases. The CDR3 is 17 amino acids. CDR1 and CDR2 from the germline V gene are SGHAT and FQNNGV. Trimming cost V 4 bases and J 2 bases; bases outside gene matches: 2. The CDR3 DNA is TGTGCCAGCAGCTCGGGGACTAGCGGGGCTGGGGCCAACGTCCTGACTTTC. Translated, it gives CASSSGTSGAGANVLTF.

This clonotype came up a few times. The rearrangement links TRBV5-1 to TRBJ2-3; a possible D gene is TRBD2 (6 bases). The CDR3 has 13 amino acids. Germline V gives CDR1 SGHRS, CDR2 YFSETQ. V lost 5 bases to trimming and J lost 5 bases, with 12 bases between them. The CDR3, as DNA: TGCGCCAGCAGGACAGCCGGGGGAGATACGCAGTATTTT. Amino acid sequence: CASRTAGGDTQYF.

The sample holds many counts of this clonotype. The chain uses TRBV20-1 and TRBJ2-7; 7 bases are a match to TRBD1. Germline V gene data show CDR1 as DFQATT and CDR2 as SNEGSKA (reference sequence). Losses at the gene ends were 3 bases for V and 4 bases for J; bases not matched to a gene: 12. This CDR3 comprises 15 residues. Here the CDR3 DNA reads TGCAGTGCTAGCTCCCTGACAGGGAGCCTATACGAGCAGTACTTC. Protein: CSASSLTGSLYEQYF.

This clonotype came up a few times. The rearrangement uses TRBV20-1 and TRBJ2-5; D not certain. The CDR3 length is 16 residues. From germline, CDR1 is DFQATT and CDR2 SNEGSKA (reference sequence). Between the trimmed V and J ends, which lost 4 bases and 2 bases, there was a span of 20 bases. The CDR3 nucleotides are TGCAGTGCTATTTTCTCCGGCGGATACCTACAAGAGACCCAGTACTTC. The encoded protein is CSAIFSGGYLQETQYF.

In its sample, this clonotype was seen a few times. The V and J genes are TRBV29-1 and TRBJ2-2; D unresolved. This CDR3 is 13 amino acids long. Trimming took 6 bases from V and 5 from J, leaving 13 bases between them. Germline loops: CDR1 SQVTM, CDR2 ANQGSEA. CDR3 coding DNA: TGCAGCGTCATAACTCGTTTGACCGGGGAGCTGTTTTTT. Amino acids: CSVITRLTGELFF.

This clonotype was recorded at least ten times. This chain's CDR3 is CSARDQARQNTEAFF. The CDR3 DNA sequence: TGCAGTGCTAGAGATCAGGCGAGGCAGAACACTGAAGCTTTCTTT. J is TRBJ1-1 and V is TRBV20-1; D is undetermined. Trimming pared 0 bases from V and 1 base from J, leaving 12 bases between. The germline gives CDR1 DFQATT, CDR2 SNEGSKA (reference sequence). This CDR3 is built from 15 residues.

This rearrangement joins TRBV11-2 to TRBJ2-3, with D possibly being TRBD2 (7 bases). The CDR3 totals 18 residues. With 1 base removed from V and 3 bases from J, the gap between germline ends came to 20 bases. Germline lookup yields CDR1 SGHAT and CDR2 FQNNGV. In DNA form, the CDR3 reads TGTGCCAGCAGCTTAGGAGCTTGGACGGGGGGCTCAACAGATACGCAGTATTTT. This codes for CASSLGAWTGGSTDTQYF.

This clonotype came up a few times. The chain combines TRBV7-9 with TRBJ1-1; D gene unclear. Germline V gene data show CDR1 as SEHNR and CDR2 as FQNEAQ (reference sequence). Deletions cut 1 base from V and 5 bases from J, with 11 bases between. CDR3 length: 14 amino acids. In DNA form, the CDR3 reads TGTGCCAGCAGCTTAGATACAAGTTCGACTGAAGCTTTCTTT. This translates into CASSLDTSSTEAFF.

The chain uses TRBV18 and TRBJ2-3; D is unclear. The CDR3 sequence is 13 residues long. Germline V CDR1 and CDR2: KGHSH, LQKENI. V was clipped by 6 bases and J by 4 bases, with 11 bases between them. The DNA of the CDR3 is TGTGCCAGCTCCCCCGTTGAGTCAGATACGCAGTATTTT. Protein product: CASSPVESDTQYF. Drawing the rest from reference TRBV18 and TRBJ2-3, the complete variable domain is NAGVMQNPRHLVRRRGQEARLRCSPMKGHSHVYWYRQLPEEGLKFMVYLQKENIIDESGMPKERFSAEFPKEGPSILRIQQVVRGDSAAYFCASSPVESDTQYFGPGTRLTVL.

The chain is built from TRBV24-1 and TRBJ1-5; D unresolved. Trimming took off 3 bases at V and 2 bases at J, with 13 bases between the two ends. This CDR3 is 16 amino acids long. Germline-derived CDR1 and CDR2 are KGHDR and SFDVKD. For the CDR3, the DNA is TGTGCCACCAGTGATCCTGGCGGTGAGGGCAATCAGCCCCAGCATTTT. This gives the protein CATSDPGGEGNQPQHF.

At least ten counts were recorded for this clonotype. The chain joins TRBV7-9 to TRBJ2-1; no reliable D call. Trimming removed 1 base at V and 4 bases at J, with 8 bases between. The CDR3 spans 14 residues. The germline CDR1 and CDR2 sequences are SEHNR and FQNEAQ (reference sequence). The CDR3 loop is CASSLEAQYNEQFF. The CDR3, as DNA: TGTGCCAGCAGCTTAGAGGCCCAGTACAATGAGCAGTTCTTC.

This clonotype occurred a few times. The chain recombines TRBV7-9 with TRBJ1-4; 11 positions match TRBD1. Germline V CDR1 and CDR2: SEHNR, FQNEAQ (reference sequence). The CDR3 contains 13 residues. The CDR3 here is CAGQGARSEKLFF. As DNA, the CDR3 is TGTGCAGGACAGGGGGCGCGAAGTGAAAAACTGTTTTTT.

This sequence joins TRBV6-2 or TRBV6-3 and TRBJ1-6; D perhaps matches TRBD1 (5 bases). The length of the CDR3 is 16 residues. Germline V lookup: CDR1 MNHEY, CDR2 SVGEGT. V was pared by 4 bases and J by 5 bases, with 15 bases between. The CDR3 DNA reads as TGTGCCAGCAGTTGGGACCCGGCGGGGGATAATTCACCCCTCCACTTT. Translation: CASSWDPAGDNSPLHF.

This clonotype was picked up a small number of times. This sequence joins TRBV2 and TRBJ1-5; D gene uncertain. Germline CDR1 SNHLY, CDR2 FYNNEI. Trimming shortened V by 4 bases and J by 9 bases, and 16 bases separated the two germline ends. CDR3 size: 14 residues. The CDR3 DNA is TGTGCCAGCAGTGGTGTAAGGAATTGGCGGCCCCAGCATTTT. Translated, it gives CASSGVRNWRPQHF.